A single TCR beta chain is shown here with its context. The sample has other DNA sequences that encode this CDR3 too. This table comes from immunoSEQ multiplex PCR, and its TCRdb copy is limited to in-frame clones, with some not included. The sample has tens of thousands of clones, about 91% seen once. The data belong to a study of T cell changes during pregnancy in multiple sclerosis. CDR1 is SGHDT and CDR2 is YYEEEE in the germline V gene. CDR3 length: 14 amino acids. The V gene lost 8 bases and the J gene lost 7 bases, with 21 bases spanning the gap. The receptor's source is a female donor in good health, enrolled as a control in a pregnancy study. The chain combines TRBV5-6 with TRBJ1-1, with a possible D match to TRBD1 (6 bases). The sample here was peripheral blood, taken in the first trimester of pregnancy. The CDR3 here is CASRVGAMRGEAFF. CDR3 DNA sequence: TGTGCCAGTCGGGTGGGGGCCATGAGAGGTGAAGCTTTCTTT.